The 32 T cell receptor beta chains reported below all come from one sample, sequenced in a study of blood T cell repertoires in COVID-19. Profiling relied on immunoSEQ multiplex PCR, and the TCRdb table lists in-frame clones only, not all of them. In the table there are 200,000 to 250,000 clones, 86% of which are singletons. Material for sequencing was peripheral blood. The source of these receptors is a woman between 50 and 59 years old with acute or convalescent COVID-19.

The chain carries TRBV12-3 or TRBV12-4 and TRBJ1-2; D gene uncertain. V shed 8 bases and J shed 8 bases, with 18 bases lying between them. CDR3 length: 13 residues. The DNA of the CDR3 is TGTGCCAGCGCGCGGGCTGGGGAGTGGGGCTACACCTTC. Translation: CASARAGEWGYTF.

The chain is built from TRBV6-2 or TRBV6-3 and TRBJ2-1; 9 nucleotides line up with TRBD2. This CDR3 is 16 amino acids long. V was pared by 6 bases and J by 0 bases, with 6 bases of the junction left unmatched. Per germline, CDR1 MNHEY and CDR2 SVGEGT. The CDR3 is CASSPLAGLSYNEQFF. CDR3 DNA sequence: TGTGCCAGCAGCCCTCTAGCGGGACTCTCCTACAATGAGCAGTTCTTC.

This clone has more than one count but fewer than ten. The chain uses TRBV19 and TRBJ2-6; 7 nucleotides agree with TRBD2. V lost 3 bases and J lost 0; bases outside the gene matches: 2. The germline V gene has CDR1 LNHDA and CDR2 SQIVND (reference sequence). The CDR3 runs to 16 residues. CDR3 nucleotide sequence: TGTGCCAGTAGTATTTCTAGCGGCTCTGGGGCCAACGTCCTGACTTTC. This codes for CASSISSGSGANVLTF.

The chain has TRBV11-3 and TRBJ2-2; a weak D match, TRBD2 (6 bases). The CDR3 extends over 16 amino acids. Germline CDR1 and CDR2: SGHNT and YENEEA. The V and J ends lost 1 base and 6 bases respectively, with 15 bases between them. CDR3 residues: CASSLVGGISAGELFF. As DNA, the CDR3 is TGTGCCAGCAGCTTAGTCGGAGGGATTTCCGCCGGGGAGCTGTTTTTT.

The chain employs TRBV6-5 and TRBJ1-2; TRBD1 might be the D (5 bases). Per germline, CDR1 MNHEY and CDR2 SVGAGI. V was pared by 10 bases and J by 8 bases, with 14 bases between. CDR3 length: 11 amino acids. CDR3 residues: CATLAKGGYTF. The CDR3 DNA sequence: TGTGCCACCCTGGCGAAGGGGGGCTACACCTTC.

The chain joins TRBV20-1 to TRBJ1-2, with unresolved D. CDR3 length: 11 residues. The germline V gene encodes CDR1 DFQATT and CDR2 SNEGSKA (reference sequence). V lost 6 bases and J lost 8, with 13 bases in between. Here the CDR3 DNA reads TGCAGTGCGCACGACGGGGTGGGCTACACCTTC. Its translation: CSAHDGVGYTF.

The chain joins TRBV6-5 to TRBJ1-5; D unresolved. The CDR3 contains 13 residues. Germline CDR1 MNHEY, CDR2 SVGAGI. V lost 5 bases and J 4 bases, leaving 9 bases between the germline ends. In DNA form, the CDR3 reads TGTGCCAGCAGTCCCGAGCGGAATCAGCCCCAGCATTTT. This encodes CASSPERNQPQHF.

V and J are TRBV7-2 and TRBJ2-5; D perhaps matches TRBD1 (5 bases). V gave up 5 bases and J gave up 4 bases, with 14 bases separating them. Germline V gene sequence: CDR1 SGHTA, CDR2 FQGNSA. This CDR3 contains 14 residues. CDR3 nucleotide sequence: TGTGCCAGCAGCCGCAAGGTGCAGGGAGAGACCCAGTACTTC. Translated: CASSRKVQGETQYF.

J is TRBJ2-7 and V is TRBV19; D unresolved. The germline V gene has CDR1 LNHDA and CDR2 SQIVND (reference sequence). The V gene lost 8 bases and the J gene lost 0 bases, with 8 bases spanning the gap. The CDR3 has 12 residues. The CDR3 coding sequence is TGTGCCAGTCGCGCCAACTCCTACGAGCAGTACTTC. Its protein is CASRANSYEQYF. Full variable domain (remainder filled in from reference TRBV19 and TRBJ2-7): DGGITQSPKYLFRKEGQNVTLSCEQNLNHDAMYWYRQDPGQGLRLIYYSQIVNDFQKGDIAEGYSVSREKKESFPLTVTSAQKNPTAFYLCASRANSYEQYFGPGTRLTVT.

With respect to this clone: Other DNA sequences in the same sample also yield this CDR3. Written as DNA, the CDR3 is TGTGCCAGCAGCCTGGGACAGGGTAACTATGGCTACACCTTC. Translated, it gives CASSLGQGNYGYTF. The chain couples TRBV6-6 to TRBJ1-2; TRBD1 aligns across 9 bases. The V segment lost 6 bases and the J segment 1 base; nucleotides outside the gene matches: 3. CDR3 size: 14 residues. Germline lookup yields CDR1 MNHNY and CDR2 SVGAGI (reference sequence).

The chain recombines TRBV4-1 with TRBJ1-4; TRBD1 agrees at 7 bases. Germline loops: CDR1 MGHRA, CDR2 YSYEKL. CDR3 length: 15 residues. J gave up 5 bases and V 8 bases, and 11 bases lay outside the gene matches. The CDR3 bases are TGCGCCAGCCAGACGCCGGGACAGCAAAATGAAAAACTGTTTTTT. It is translated as CASQTPGQQNEKLFF.

This chain connects TRBV7-9 to TRBJ1-5; maybe TRBD1 (5 bases). Per germline, CDR1 SEHNR and CDR2 FQNEAQ (reference sequence). The CDR3 loop spans 18 amino acids. The germline V and J ends were trimmed by 0 bases and 3 bases, with 18 bases remaining between them. CDR3 sequence (DNA): TGTGCCAGCAGCTTAGCGCTAAGGGGCAGTAGTTACAATCAGCCCCAGCATTTT. As protein: CASSLALRGSSYNQPQHF.

The chain couples TRBV25-1 to TRBJ2-7; tentative D call: TRBD2 (5 bases). V shed 3 bases and J shed 3 bases, with 18 bases lying between them. Germline assignment: CDR1 MGHDK and CDR2 SYGVNS. This CDR3 region has 16 residues. For the CDR3, the DNA is TGTGCCAGCAGTGACAACATGGTAGCGATGAACTACGAGCAGTACTTC. Translating it yields CASSDNMVAMNYEQYF.

This chain joins TRBV30 and TRBJ1-1; D not certain. V was pared by 0 bases and J by 10 bases, with 15 bases between. Germline CDR1 reads GTSNPN; CDR2 reads SVGIG (reference sequence). CDR3 length: 13 amino acids. The CDR3 DNA is TGTGCCTGGAGTGTACTAAATGGACTCATAGCTTTCTTT. Its protein is CAWSVLNGLIAFF.

About this clone: At one of its ends the junction is not consistent with the germline gene, which may arise from a read error. The V gene is TRBV7-3, the J gene TRBJ1-2, with 7 nucleotides matching TRBD1. This CDR3 has 16 amino acids. The V gene's germline CDR1 is SGHTA and CDR2 FQGTGA. The CDR3 loop reads CASSLPHAGQYYGHTF. DNA of the CDR3: TGTGCCAGCAGCTTACCCCATGCGGGACAGTACTATGGCCACACCTTC.

The gene calls are TRBV6-6 and TRBJ2-7; 7 bases are shared with TRBD1. The V gene's germline CDR1 is MNHNY and CDR2 SVGAGI (reference sequence). The CDR3 spans 16 residues. Trimming at V came to 0 bases and at J to 7 bases, leaving 12 bases not matched to a gene. The CDR3 reads CASSYSSDRVTGEQYF. CDR3 bases: TGTGCCAGCAGTTACTCTTCCGACAGGGTGACGGGGGAGCAGTACTTC.

The chain couples TRBV9 to TRBJ2-5; D might be TRBD1 (6 bases). Germline V gene lookup returns CDR1 SGDLS and CDR2 YYNGEE. This CDR3 spans 14 amino acids. The V end was cut by 3 bases, the J end by 4 bases, with 13 bases between. The CDR3 region has the DNA TGTGCCAGCAGCGGAGGGGGTTTGAGAGAGACCCAGTACTTC. This translates into CASSGGGLRETQYF. Looking up the rest from reference TRBV9 and TRBJ2-5 gives the full variable domain: DSGVTQTPKHLITATGQRVTLRCSPRSGDLSVYWYQQSLDQGLQFLIQYYNGEERAKGNILERFSAQQFPDLHSELNLSSLELGDSALYFCASSGGGLRETQYFGPGTRLLVL.

The J gene is TRBJ2-7, the V gene TRBV30; possibly TRBD2 for D (7 bases). V was pared by 7 bases and J by 1 base, with 11 bases between. The CDR3 spans 12 residues. The germline V gene has CDR1 GTSNPN and CDR2 SVGIG (reference sequence). CDR3 amino acids: CASRGGSYEQYF. CDR3 in DNA: TGTGCCTCTAGGGGGGGATCCTACGAGCAGTACTTC.

The J gene is TRBJ2-1, the V gene TRBV13; D ambiguous. Deletions cut 5 bases from V and 5 bases from J, with 13 bases between. The germline V gene has CDR1 PRHDT and CDR2 FYEKMQ (reference sequence). CDR3 size: 14 residues. As DNA, the CDR3 is TGTGCCAGCAGCCCCCCCCCTAGGAACAATGAGCAGTTCTTC. Amino acids: CASSPPPRNNEQFF. The variable domain in full, completed from reference TRBV13 and TRBJ2-1, reads AAGVIQSPRHLIKEKRETATLKCYPIPRHDTVYWYQQGPGQDPQFLISFYEKMQSDKGSIPDRFSAQQFSDYHSELNMSSLELGDSALYFCASSPPPRNNEQFFGPGTRLTVL.

The chain couples TRBV10-3 to TRBJ2-5; D possibly corresponds to TRBD2 (5 bases). The length of the CDR3 is 15 residues. Trimming shortened V by 2 bases and J by 3 bases, and 13 bases separated the two germline ends. CDR1 and CDR2 from the germline V gene are ENHRY and SYGVKD. The CDR3 DNA sequence: TGTGCCATCAGTGAGGTTGAGGGTTCGGAAGAGACCCAGTACTTC. Translating gives CAISEVEGSEETQYF.

This clone appeared a few times. The chain joins TRBV2 to TRBJ2-7, with 7 nucleotides matching TRBD1. J was trimmed by 4 bases and V by 2 bases; bases with no gene match: 8. CDR1 SNHLY and CDR2 FYNNEI come from the germline V gene. The CDR3 length is 15 residues. The CDR3 loop is CASSETAGGRYEQYF. CDR3 bases: TGTGCCAGCAGTGAAACAGCAGGGGGACGGTACGAGCAGTACTTC.

In DNA, the CDR3 is TGTGCCAGCAGTTACGGCGCCGGGACTAGGGGCTACGAGCAGTACTTC. This codes for CASSYGAGTRGYEQYF. The chain carries TRBV6-5 and TRBJ2-7, with 8 nucleotides matching TRBD2. After removal of 2 bases from V and 3 bases from J, the junction contained 9 bases not matched to a gene. Germline V gives CDR1 MNHEY, CDR2 SVGAGI. CDR3 length equals 16 residues.

V gene TRBV2 combines with J gene TRBJ1-1, with 10 bases matching TRBD1. The CDR3 spans 14 residues. With 5 bases clipped from V and 2 bases from J, the junction kept 2 bases outside the gene matches. Germline-derived CDR1 and CDR2 are SNHLY and FYNNEI. Here the CDR3 reads CASSRDRGNTEAFF. In DNA, the CDR3 is TGTGCCAGCAGTAGGGACAGGGGAAACACTGAAGCTTTCTTT.

The chain uses TRBV27 and TRBJ2-3; 8 nucleotides match TRBD2. The germline gives CDR1 MNHEY, CDR2 SMNVEV (reference sequence). The CDR3 loop spans 15 amino acids. V shed 3 bases and J 3 bases; nucleotides not matched to a gene: 5. This chain's CDR3 is CASSLERERTDTQYF. The CDR3 DNA is TGTGCCAGCAGTTTGGAGCGGGAGAGGACAGATACGCAGTATTTT.

The gene calls are TRBV19 and TRBJ1-3, with TRBD1 matching 8 bases. Germline lookup yields CDR1 LNHDA and CDR2 SQIVND (reference sequence). There are 16 residues in the CDR3. Trimming took 7 bases from V and 3 from J; bases not matched to a gene: 11. CDR3 DNA: TGTGCCAGTACCGGCCAGGGGGCGCGAGATGGAAACACCATATATTTT. The encoded protein is CASTGQGARDGNTIYF.

This clone was recorded once. This chain's CDR3 is CSASTRFDPEAFF. The CDR3 DNA sequence: TGCAGTGCTAGTACCCGGTTTGATCCTGAAGCTTTCTTT. J is TRBJ1-1 and V is TRBV20-1; D gene unclear. Germline-derived CDR1 and CDR2 are DFQATT and SNEGSKA (reference sequence). The CDR3 contains 13 residues. The V gene lost 3 bases and the J gene lost 6 bases, with 14 bases spanning the gap.

The chain is built from TRBV5-1 and TRBJ2-3, with 7 nucleotides matching TRBD2. The CDR3 extends over 15 amino acids. V trimming: 6 bases; J trimming: 3 bases; junction bases outside the gene matches: 10. Germline-derived CDR1 and CDR2 are SGHRS and YFSETQ. CDR3: CASTGSGDWTDTQYF. CDR3 coding DNA: TGCGCCAGCACGGGGAGCGGGGATTGGACAGATACGCAGTATTTT.

This chain joins TRBV10-1 and TRBJ2-4; tentative D call: TRBD2 (5 bases). The CDR3 runs to 13 residues. V lost 0 bases, J lost 8 bases, and 8 bases lay in between. The germline CDR1 and CDR2 sequences are WNHNN and SYGVQD (reference sequence). In DNA form, the CDR3 reads TGCGCCAGCAGTGAGTCGGGGAGAGACATTCAGTACTTC. This encodes CASSESGRDIQYF.

The chain joins TRBV30 to TRBJ2-3; possibly TRBD2 for D (5 bases). CDR1 is GTSNPN, CDR2 SVGIG, per germline (reference sequence). CDR3 length: 15 amino acids. Trimming stripped 4 bases from V and 1 base from J, with 15 bases between. DNA for the CDR3: TGTGCCTGGAACCCCGTTGGAGGTGGCACAGATACGCAGTATTTT. Encoded protein: CAWNPVGGGTDTQYF.

This clone was found a few times. The chain uses TRBV7-2 and TRBJ1-2; D is unclear. V dropped 6 bases and J dropped 4 bases, with 18 bases sitting between them. The CDR3 is made up of 15 amino acids. Germline V gives CDR1 SGHTA, CDR2 FQGNSA. The CDR3: CASSLRGVVSYGYTF. CDR3 bases: TGTGCCAGCAGTCTTAGAGGCGTGGTTTCCTATGGCTACACCTTC.

The rearrangement joins TRBV24-1 to TRBJ2-5, with D possibly being TRBD1 (7 bases). The CDR3 loop spans 16 amino acids. Germline CDR1 is KGHDR and CDR2 is SFDVKD. The V gene lost 2 bases and the J gene lost 4 bases, with 16 bases spanning the gap. CDR3 bases: TGTGCCACCAGTGATTCAACAGACAGGGAGGCAGAGACCCAGTACTTC. This codes for CATSDSTDREAETQYF.

The chain couples TRBV7-9 to TRBJ2-5; D remains unclear. V shed 2 bases and J shed 5 bases, with 9 bases lying between them. Germline loops: CDR1 SEHNR, CDR2 FQNEAQ (reference sequence). CDR3 length: 13 residues. The CDR3 reads CASSLPYGETQYF. DNA for the CDR3: TGTGCCAGCAGCTTACCTTACGGGGAGACCCAGTACTTC. Using reference TRBV7-9 and TRBJ2-5 for the parts outside the CDR3, the full variable domain is DTGVSQNPRHKITKRGQNVTFRCDPISEHNRLYWYRQTLGQGPEFLTYFQNEAQLEKSRLLSDRFSAERPKGSFSTLEIQRTEQGDSAMYLCASSLPYGETQYFGPGTRLLVL.